The sequence of this T cell receptor beta chain was determined in a study of T cells in localized non-small cell lung cancer. This clone occurred once. The germline V gene has CDR1 MGHRA and CDR2 YSYEKL. The length of the CDR3 is 16 residues. V was shortened by 4 bases and J by 7 bases, with 19 bases between the two germline ends. Assay used: immunoSEQ multiplex PCR; TCRdb lists only in-frame clones, some missing. The sample has about 26,000 clones, approximately 78% seen once. Specimen: peripheral blood, collected before any cancer treatment. This TCR derives from a woman aged 40 to 75 with stage I lung adenocarcinoma. V gene TRBV4-1 combines with J gene TRBJ2-2, with D perhaps matching TRBD1 (6 bases). The CDR3 DNA follows: TGCGCCAGCAGCCTCGGCTGGCCAGGGGAAAACGGGGAGCTGTTTTTT. This gives the protein CASSLGWPGENGELFF.